This TCR beta chain was retrieved from a study of identical twins. Each CDR3 protein gets one entry after TCRdb re-called the 5' RACE reads with MiXCR. The sample yields around 290,000 distinct CDR3 sequences, around 9.7% seen once. Overall study results and limits: Out-of-frame alpha sequences shared by twins showed excess low generation probability. Partial confounding of zero-insertion analyses by invariant MAIT and iNKT cells was possible.

CDR3 size: 15 residues. The V gene's germline CDR1 is DFQATT and CDR2 SNEGSKA (reference sequence). Trimming took 8 bases from V and 1 from J; bases not matched to a gene: 8. This clonotype was recorded a few times. Its specificity is unknown. This sample was shared with a second study, whose subject was yellow fever vaccine responses in identical twins. That report notes: Reportedly, twins showed a vaccine T cell response that looked partly convergent and partly personalized.

J is TRBJ2-7 and V is TRBV20-1, with 13 bases identical to TRBD2. The receptor was derived from a young woman in good health. Sequencing was done on a sample of CD8+ T cells sorted from blood. The CDR3 reads CSTAQLAGGSYEQYF. The CDR3 DNA reads TGCAGTACTGCCCAACTAGCGGGAGGGTCCTACGAGCAGTACTTC.